The clone carrying this T cell receptor beta chain has a handful of counts. Germline V gives CDR1 SQVTM, CDR2 ANQGSEA. V shed 4 bases and J shed 3 bases, with 5 bases lying between them. The CDR3 totals 11 residues. This entry is derived from a study of technical replicates of blood from a handful of donors. Sequencing used immunoSEQ multiplex PCR; TCRdb keeps in-frame clones, though not all of them. The sample shows about 79,000 clones, approximately 91% of them seen only once. This chain connects TRBV29-1 to TRBJ2-3; D call uncertain. The TCR sequence derives from a human donor in good health. Some clones in this sample may be carry-over from other donors' samples. Sequenced input: T cells isolated from PBMCs. As DNA, the CDR3 is TGCAGCGTTGCGCTAACAGATACGCAGTATTTT. As protein: CSVALTDTQYF.